This T cell receptor (beta chain) comes out of a study of cytomegalovirus exposure and HLA in healthy donors. Study-level information: The use of the same platform for the 95 to 150 validation repertoires and the roughly 680 first-cohort repertoires was reported by a later analysis.

Study conclusions and caveats: A few chains tied to CMV proved CMV antigen-specific in vitro.

These donors were members of the approximately 110-subject validation cohort, a group separate from the approximately 670-subject first cohort. On this clone itself: What it recognizes is unknown.

Profiling relied on immunoSEQ multiplex PCR, and the TCRdb table lists in-frame clones only, not all of them. The data contain 200,000 to 250,000 clones, roughly 89% of them seen just once; the ten biggest clones take up 2.6%. Unmatched junction bases numbered 28, after V lost 4 bases and J lost 8 bases. The CDR3 has 21 residues. The germline V gene has CDR1 LNHDA and CDR2 SQIVND (reference sequence). The clonotype originates from a young man in good health and CMV-seronegative. The V call is TRBV19, the J call TRBJ2-1; 8 positions agree with TRBD1. Sequencing used PBMCs. CDR3 protein: CASSTYPGQEMGKGANYEQFF. CDR3 coding DNA: TGTGCCAGTAGTACCTACCCGGGACAGGAGATGGGGAAGGGGGCCAATTATGAGCAGTTCTTC.